The entry that follows covers one TCR beta chain sequence. This sample was taken from a study of control samples from healthy donors and cancer patients. Sequenced by immunoSEQ multiplex PCR; TCRdb stores in-frame clones only, minus some. In the table there are around 140,000 clones, roughly 89% of which are singletons. Germline trimming cut 0 bases from V and 10 bases from J; bases unmatched to any gene: 4. CDR1 SGHRS and CDR2 YFSETQ come from the germline V gene. CDR3 length: 14 residues. This chain connects TRBV5-1 to TRBJ1-6, with 7 bases matching TRBD1. The material sequenced was blood. The source of this sequence is a young man in good health. The CDR3 sequence: CASSLEGAKSPLHF. CDR3 DNA: TGCGCCAGCAGCTTGGAGGGGGCGAAGTCACCCCTCCACTTT. Full variable domain (missing parts from reference TRBV5-1 and TRBJ1-6): KAGVTQTPRYLIKTRGQQVTLSCSPISGHRSVSWYQQTPGQGLQFLFEYFSETQRNKGNFPGRFSGRQFSNSRSEMNVSTLELGDSALYLCASSLEGAKSPLHFGNGTRLTVT.